A selection of T cell receptor beta chains follows, all from one sample in a study of OX40 agonist ivuxolimab in advanced cancers. Assay used: immunoSEQ multiplex PCR; TCRdb lists only in-frame clones, some missing. The table lists roughly 20,000 clones, 79% of them singletons. This specimen was CD4+ or CD8+ T cells sorted from blood, taken in a trial of the OX40 agonist ivuxolimab. All receptors come from an adult with an advanced solid tumor such as melanoma, head and neck, liver or kidney cancer. Both conserved end residues are part of each CDR3. D genes are given only for firm matches. Size is omitted from some rows. Given values are once, few, many or a class for expanded clones.

TRBJ2-7	NA	TRBD2	TRBV15	CATSRTSGQRYEQYF	TGTGCCACCAGCAGGACTAGCGGGCAACGCTACGAGCAGTACTTC
TRBJ2-3	NA	TRBD2	TRBV7-8	CASSQDLAGGLLSDTQYF	TGCGCCAGCAGCCAAGATCTCGCGGGGGGCCTGCTTTCAGATACGCAGTATTTT
TRBJ2-5	NA	NA	TRBV7-2	CASSPLDGGLETQYF	TGTGCCAGCAGCCCCCTGGACGGGGGGCTGGAGACCCAGTACTTC
TRBJ1-1	few	NA	TRBV6-6	CASSYGTEAFF	TGTGCCAGCAGTTACGGAACGGAAGCTTTCTTT
TRBJ2-7	NA	NA	TRBV7-6	CASSLGTGTYYEQYF	TGTGCCAGCAGCTTGGGAACAGGGACATACTACGAGCAGTACTTC
TRBJ2-7	NA	TRBD1	TRBV5-1	CASSLAIGLTGDYEQYF	TGCGCCAGCAGCTTGGCCATTGGGTTGACAGGGGACTACGAGCAGTACTTC
TRBJ2-7	NA	TRBD1	TRBV5-1	CASGQDAYEQYF	TGCGCCAGTGGACAGGACGCCTACGAGCAGTACTTC
TRBJ1-1	NA	NA	TRBV4-2	CASSQGQLNTEAFF	TGTGCCAGCAGCCAAGGACAGTTGAACACTGAAGCTTTCTTT
TRBJ2-7	NA	NA	TRBV4-3	CASSQDRGLSYEQYF	TGCGCCAGCAGCCAAGACAGGGGATTATCCTACGAGCAGTACTTC
TRBJ1-5	NA	NA	TRBV18	CASSPPGWEQPQHF	TGTGCCAGCTCCCCCCCGGGATGGGAGCAGCCCCAGCATTTT
TRBJ2-7	NA	NA	TRBV5-1	CASSFGQGPYEQYF	TGCGCCAGCAGCTTCGGGCAGGGCCCCTACGAGCAGTACTTC
TRBJ1-2	NA	NA	TRBV7-2	CASSLAIGEIGDGYTF	TGTGCCAGCAGCTTAGCAATAGGGGAAATCGGAGATGGCTACACCTTC
TRBJ1-1	NA	NA	TRBV6-5	CASIDGWEAFF	TGTGCCAGCATAGACGGTTGGGAGGCTTTCTTT
TRBJ1-1	NA	NA	TRBV6-5	CASSYSEEAFF	TGTGCCAGCAGCTACAGCGAGGAAGCTTTCTTT
TRBJ2-7	NA	NA	TRBV28	CASSLLYEQYF	TGTGCCAGCAGTTTACTCTACGAGCAGTACTTC
TRBJ2-1	NA	NA	TRBV14	CASSQGSPGEQFF	TGTGCCAGCAGCCAAGGCAGTCCGGGTGAGCAGTTCTTC
TRBJ1-1	NA	NA	TRBV5-5	CASSSTGPLGTEAFF	TGTGCCAGCAGCTCCACCGGGCCCCTGGGGACTGAAGCTTTCTTT
TRBJ1-6	NA	NA	TRBV27	CASSKGISPLHF	TGTGCCAGCTCCAAGGGGATTTCACCCCTCCACTTT
TRBJ2-1	NA	NA	TRBV5-1	CASSVGLNNEQFF	TGCGCCAGCAGCGTGGGGTTAAACAATGAGCAGTTCTTC
TRBJ2-1	NA	NA	TRBV4-3	CASSQAFGGDEQFF	TGCGCCAGCAGCCAAGCTTTTGGAGGAGATGAGCAGTTCTTC
TRBJ1-5	NA	TRBD1	TRBV7-9	CASSRTGGNQPQHF	TGTGCCAGCAGCCGTACAGGGGGCAATCAGCCCCAGCATTTT
TRBJ2-1	once	NA	TRBV4-3	CASSQGPPGSSYNEQFF	TGCGCCAGCAGCCAAGGCCCCCCAGGGAGCTCCTACAATGAGCAGTTCTTC
TRBJ2-1	NA	NA	TRBV7-8	CASSYHLMEQFF	TGTGCCAGCAGCTACCACCTAATGGAGCAGTTCTTC
TRBJ2-7	NA	TRBD1	TRBV25-1	CASSEWTGSSYEQYF	TGTGCCAGCAGTGAGTGGACAGGGAGCTCCTACGAGCAGTACTTC
TRBJ2-2	NA	NA	TRBV5-1	CASSLELANTGELFF	TGCGCCAGCAGCTTGGAACTAGCGAACACCGGGGAGCTGTTTTTT
TRBJ2-7	once	TRBD1	TRBV6-1	CASKTGQGLYEQYF	TGTGCCAGCAAGACGGGACAGGGCCTATACGAGCAGTACTTC
TRBJ2-2	NA	NA	TRBV4-3	CASSQDYTGELFF	TGCGCCAGCAGCCAAGATTACACCGGGGAGCTGTTTTTT
TRBJ2-1	NA	TRBD2	TRBV27	CASSTARTSGAYNEQFF	TGTGCCAGCAGTACGGCCAGGACTAGCGGGGCTTACAATGAGCAGTTCTTC
TRBJ1-1	NA	NA	TRBV11-2	CASSLSGTEAFF	TGTGCCAGCAGCTTATCAGGGACTGAAGCTTTCTTT
TRBJ1-5	NA	NA	TRBV6-6	CASSYGWGNQPQHF	TGTGCCAGCAGTTACGGGTGGGGCAATCAGCCCCAGCATTTT
TRBJ2-2	NA	NA	TRBV6-5	CASSYGRTGELFF	TGTGCCAGCAGTTACGGCAGGACCGGGGAGCTGTTTTTT
TRBJ1-1	NA	NA	TRBV6-6	CASSPRDGGTEAFF	TGTGCCAGCAGTCCCAGGGACGGAGGCACTGAAGCTTTCTTT
TRBJ2-2	NA	NA	TRBV27	CASSLASAAGELFF	TGTGCCAGCAGTCTAGCGTCAGCAGCCGGGGAGCTGTTTTTT
TRBJ1-6	NA	TRBD1	TRBV7-2	CASGDSGGAPLHF	TGTGCCAGCGGGGACAGCGGAGGGGCACCCCTCCACTTT
TRBJ2-3	few	NA	TRBV11-2	CASSLIPGATDTQYF	TGTGCCAGCAGCTTGATCCCAGGGGCCACAGATACGCAGTATTTT
TRBJ2-7	NA	TRBD1	TRBV5-1	CASSPGTGGGYEQYF	TGCGCCAGCAGCCCGGGGACAGGGGGAGGCTACGAGCAGTACTTC
TRBJ1-1	NA	NA	TRBV10-3	CAISEDSPANTEAFF	TGTGCCATCAGTGAGGACAGCCCCGCGAACACTGAAGCTTTCTTT
TRBJ1-1	once	NA	TRBV28	CASSWGTEAFF	TGTGCCAGCAGTTGGGGGACTGAAGCTTTCTTT
TRBJ2-1	medium-sized	TRBD1	TRBV27	CASGLGQGLGEQFF	TGTGCCAGCGGTTTGGGACAGGGGCTTGGTGAGCAGTTCTTC
TRBJ2-1	NA	NA	TRBV11-3	CASSKEYGTQGNEQFF	TGTGCCAGCAGCAAAGAATACGGGACCCAGGGGAATGAGCAGTTCTTC
TRBJ1-2	NA	TRBD1	TRBV9	CASGTGLVDGYTF	TGTGCCAGCGGGACAGGTCTTGTTGATGGCTACACCTTC
TRBJ1-5	NA	NA	TRBV27	CASSLGGSNQPQHF	TGTGCCAGCAGTTTAGGGGGTTCTAATCAGCCCCAGCATTTT
TRBJ2-1	NA	TRBD2	TRBV12-5	CASGAAGVNEQFF	TGTGCTAGTGGCGCCGCGGGAGTAAATGAGCAGTTCTTC
TRBJ2-4	NA	NA	TRBV6-6	CASSSAPHVEGNIQYF	TGTGCCAGCAGTTCCGCCCCCCACGTGGAGGGCAACATTCAGTACTTC
TRBJ1-4	NA	NA	TRBV7-2	CASSSWSSAIEKLFF	TGTGCCAGCAGCTCCTGGAGCTCTGCTATTGAAAAACTGTTTTTT